The entry below describes one T cell receptor (beta chain). Its antigen is undetermined. These data come from a study of OX40 agonist ivuxolimab in advanced cancers. General observations from the study: Some patients without response likewise showed low normalized clonal expansion.

TCRdb's table, derived via immunoSEQ multiplex PCR, lists solely in-frame clones and lacks some. The table includes some 38,000 clones, around nine tenths detected once. CDR3 length: 13 residues. The germline gives CDR1 SGDLS, CDR2 YYNGEE. Trimming stripped 3 bases from V and 4 bases from J, with 8 bases between. The specimen was CD4+ or CD8+ T cells sorted from blood, collected in a trial of the OX40 agonist ivuxolimab. The chain links TRBV9 to TRBJ1-5, with unresolved D. This receptor was taken from an adult with an advanced solid tumor such as melanoma, head and neck, liver or kidney cancer. The CDR3 DNA is TGTGCCAGCAGCGATGGGGAGAATCAGCCCCAGCATTTT. Translation gives CASSDGENQPQHF.